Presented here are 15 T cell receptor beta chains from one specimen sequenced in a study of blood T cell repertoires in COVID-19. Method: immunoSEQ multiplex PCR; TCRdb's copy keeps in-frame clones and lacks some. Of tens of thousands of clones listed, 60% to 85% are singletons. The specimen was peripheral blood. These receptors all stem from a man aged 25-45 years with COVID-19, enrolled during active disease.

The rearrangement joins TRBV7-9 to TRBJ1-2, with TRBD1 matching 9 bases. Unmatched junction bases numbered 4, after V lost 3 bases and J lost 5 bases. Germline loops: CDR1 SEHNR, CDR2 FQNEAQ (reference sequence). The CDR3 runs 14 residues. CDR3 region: CASSLETGGYGYTF. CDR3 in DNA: TGTGCCAGCAGCTTGGAGACAGGGGGATATGGCTACACCTTC.

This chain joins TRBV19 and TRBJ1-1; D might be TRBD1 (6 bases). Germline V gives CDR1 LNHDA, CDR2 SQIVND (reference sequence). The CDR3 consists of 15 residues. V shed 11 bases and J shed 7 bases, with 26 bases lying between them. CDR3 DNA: TGTGCCTCAACCCCGGGACACGGCTATAGGGGTGAAGCTTTCTTT. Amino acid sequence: CASTPGHGYRGEAFF.

The CDR3 region has the DNA TGTGCCAGCAGTTTCGGGGGGAGCTCCTACGAGCAGTACTTC. This codes for CASSFGGSSYEQYF. The chain is built from TRBV27 and TRBJ2-7; TRBD2 agrees at 7 bases. Per germline, CDR1 MNHEY and CDR2 SMNVEV (reference sequence). The length of the CDR3 is 14 residues. With V trimmed by 3 bases and J by 0 bases, 2 bases remained unmatched.

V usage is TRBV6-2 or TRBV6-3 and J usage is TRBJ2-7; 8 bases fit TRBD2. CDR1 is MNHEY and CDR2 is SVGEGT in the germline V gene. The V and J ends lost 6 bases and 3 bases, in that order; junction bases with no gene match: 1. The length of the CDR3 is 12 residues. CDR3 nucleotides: TGTGCCAGCAGCGCGGGGGGCTACGAGCAGTACTTC. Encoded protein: CASSAGGYEQYF.

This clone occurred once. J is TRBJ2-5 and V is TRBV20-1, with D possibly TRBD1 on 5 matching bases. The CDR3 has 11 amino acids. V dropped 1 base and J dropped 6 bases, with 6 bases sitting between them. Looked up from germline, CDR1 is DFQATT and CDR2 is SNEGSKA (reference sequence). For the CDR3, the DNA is TGCAGTGCTAGAGCAGGGCAGACCCAGTACTTC. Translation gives CSARAGQTQYF.

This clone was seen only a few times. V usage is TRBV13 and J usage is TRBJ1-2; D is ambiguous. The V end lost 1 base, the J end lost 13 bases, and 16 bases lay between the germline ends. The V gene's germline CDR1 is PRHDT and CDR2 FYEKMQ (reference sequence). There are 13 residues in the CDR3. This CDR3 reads CASSLVRSSEVTF. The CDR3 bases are TGTGCCAGCAGCTTAGTACGGTCGTCCGAAGTCACCTTC. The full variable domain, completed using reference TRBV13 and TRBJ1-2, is AAGVIQSPRHLIKEKRETATLKCYPIPRHDTVYWYQQGPGQDPQFLISFYEKMQSDKGSIPDRFSAQQFSDYHSELNMSSLELGDSALYFCASSLVRSSEVTFGSGTRLTVV.

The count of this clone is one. Here the CDR3 reads CASSFLQRSSYEQYF. The CDR3 DNA sequence: TGTGCCAGCAGTTTCCTTCAGCGAAGCTCCTACGAGCAGTACTTC. V and J are TRBV28 and TRBJ2-7, with D unresolved. Germline CDR1 and CDR2: MDHEN and SYDVKM. Trimming shortened V by 3 bases and J by 0 bases, and 12 bases separated the two germline ends. The CDR3 loop spans 15 amino acids.

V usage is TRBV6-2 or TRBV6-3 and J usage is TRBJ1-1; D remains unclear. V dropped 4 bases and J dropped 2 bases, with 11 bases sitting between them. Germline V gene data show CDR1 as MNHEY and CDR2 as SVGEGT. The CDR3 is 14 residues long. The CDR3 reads CASSSTNTNTEAFF. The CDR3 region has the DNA TGTGCCAGCAGTTCAACTAATACTAACACTGAAGCTTTCTTT.

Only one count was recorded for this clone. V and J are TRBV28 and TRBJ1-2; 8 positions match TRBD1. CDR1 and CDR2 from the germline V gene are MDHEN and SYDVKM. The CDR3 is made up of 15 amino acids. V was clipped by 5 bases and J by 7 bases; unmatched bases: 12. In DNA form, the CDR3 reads TGTGCCAGCAGTCAGCCAGGGGGCGCTGGGGGTGGCTACACCTTC. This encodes CASSQPGGAGGGYTF.

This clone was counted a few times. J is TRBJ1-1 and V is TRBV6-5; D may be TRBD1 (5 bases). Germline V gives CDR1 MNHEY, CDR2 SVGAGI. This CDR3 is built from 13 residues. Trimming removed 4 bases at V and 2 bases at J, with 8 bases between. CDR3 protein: CASSLGGNTEAFF. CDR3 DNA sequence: TGTGCCAGCAGTTTGGGGGGAAACACTGAAGCTTTCTTT.

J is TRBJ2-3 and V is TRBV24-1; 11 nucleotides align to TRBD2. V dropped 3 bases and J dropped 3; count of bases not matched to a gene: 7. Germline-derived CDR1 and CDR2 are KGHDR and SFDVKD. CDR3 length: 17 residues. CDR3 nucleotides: TGTGCCACCAGTGATCTCACTAGCGGGAGTCTAACAGATACGCAGTATTTT. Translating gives CATSDLTSGSLTDTQYF.

CDR3 in amino acids: CASSYSESGSHEQFF. CDR3 DNA: TGTGCCAGCAGTTACTCCGAATCAGGGTCCCATGAGCAGTTCTTC. The V call is TRBV6-5, the J call TRBJ2-1; a possible D gene is TRBD1 (5 bases). Germline lookup yields CDR1 MNHEY and CDR2 SVGAGI. CDR3 size: 15 residues. Trimming shortened V by 0 bases and J by 8 bases, and 14 bases separated the two germline ends.

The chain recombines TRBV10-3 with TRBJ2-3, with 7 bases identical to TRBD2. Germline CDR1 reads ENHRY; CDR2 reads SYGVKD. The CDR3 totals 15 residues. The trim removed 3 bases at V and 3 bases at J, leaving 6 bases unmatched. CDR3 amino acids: CAISDPLGGTDTQYF. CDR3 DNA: TGTGCCATCAGTGATCCCCTGGGGGGGACAGATACGCAGTATTTT.

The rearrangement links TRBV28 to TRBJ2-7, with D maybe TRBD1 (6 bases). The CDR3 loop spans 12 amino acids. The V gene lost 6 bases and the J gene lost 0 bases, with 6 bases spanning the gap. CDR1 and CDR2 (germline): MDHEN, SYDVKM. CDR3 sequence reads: CASRTGSYEQYF. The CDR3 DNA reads TGTGCCAGCAGGACAGGCTCCTACGAGCAGTACTTC.

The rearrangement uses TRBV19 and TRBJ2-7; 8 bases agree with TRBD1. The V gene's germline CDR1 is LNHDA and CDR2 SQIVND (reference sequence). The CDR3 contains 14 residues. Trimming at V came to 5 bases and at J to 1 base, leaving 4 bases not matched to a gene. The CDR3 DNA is TGTGCCAGTAGTGTAACAGGGGGGTCCTACGAGCAGTACTTC. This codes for CASSVTGGSYEQYF.